This T cell receptor beta chain is drawn from a study of a mutant IDH1 vaccine in newly diagnosed glioma. Turning to the study itself: Beginning 4-6 weeks after radiotherapy alone, or with temozolomide cycles, vaccination took place. Visit timing is recorded as week 35 for V12 and week 47 for V13. Antecedent treatment encompassed radiotherapy, temozolomide, or their combination; the majority received both.

The CDR3 extends over 14 amino acids. Per the germline V gene, CDR1 is SGHRS and CDR2 is YFSETQ. V was shortened by 0 bases and J by 3 bases, with 10 bases between the two germline ends. Here immunoSEQ multiplex PCR was the method, and the copy in TCRdb shows in-frame clones only, minus some. This table holds about 94,000 clones, just under 90% found once. On this clone: Antigen: not known.

Noted time point: week 47, end of study. All doses held 300 ug of mutant IDH1 20-mer peptide, with topical imiquimod. Diagnosis in the donors showed new WHO grade 3 or 4 astrocytomas that were IDH1-mutant and ATRX-lost. This TCR came from a woman in her forties or fifties with glioma. The gene calls are TRBV5-1 and TRBJ2-7, with a tentative D call TRBD2 (6 bases). Sequenced material: PBMCs, taken from a glioma patient whose treatment included an IDH1 peptide vaccine. The CDR3 sequence: CASSLGSSDYEQYF. CDR3 DNA sequence: TGCGCCAGCAGCTTGGGATCTAGCGACTACGAGCAGTACTTC.